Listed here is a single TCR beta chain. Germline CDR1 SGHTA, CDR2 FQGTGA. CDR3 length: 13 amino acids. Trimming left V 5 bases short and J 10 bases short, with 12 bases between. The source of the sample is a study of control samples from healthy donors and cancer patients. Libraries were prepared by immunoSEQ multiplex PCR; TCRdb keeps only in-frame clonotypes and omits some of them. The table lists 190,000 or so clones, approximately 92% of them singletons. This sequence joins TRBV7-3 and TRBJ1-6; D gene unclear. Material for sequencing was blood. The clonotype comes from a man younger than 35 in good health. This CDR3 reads CASSLERRSPLHF. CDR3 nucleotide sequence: TGTGCCAGCAGCCTTGAGAGGAGGTCACCCCTCCACTTT.